Listed below are T cell receptor beta chains from one sample, sequenced in a study of regulatory T cells in long-lasting Graves disease. TCRdb re-analysed the multiplex PCR reads in MiXCR, keeping a single row per CDR3 protein. This table has about 460,000 distinct CDR3 sequences, around a fifth appearing once. Sequenced material: peripheral blood mononuclear cells (PBMCs), taken when the disease was refractory, from a patient treated with antithyroid drugs. Source of these receptors: a female donor with Graves disease. CDR3s include the opening cysteine and the closing phenylalanine or tryptophan. Fields, in order: V gene, J gene, clone size, D gene, CDR3 protein, CDR3 DNA. The D gene is left open where the match is weak. Size is omitted from some rows. Given values are once, few, many or a class for expanded clones.

TRBV6-2/TRBV6-3,TRBJ2-7,many,TRBD2,CASSYWGLEAYEQYF,TGTGCCAGCAGTTATTGGGGACTAGAAGCCTACGAGCAGTACTTC
TRBV6-1,TRBJ2-7,many,.,CASSQHSHDEQYF,TGTGCCAGCAGTCAACACAGTCATGACGAGCAGTACTTC
TRBV12-3/TRBV12-4,TRBJ2-7,many,.,CASGDHGYEQYF,TGTGCCAGCGGGGACCACGGATACGAGCAGTACTTC
TRBV20-1,TRBJ2-5,many,TRBD1,CSASDWTGGKETQYF,TGCAGTGCTAGCGACTGGACAGGGGGAAAGGAGACCCAGTACTTC
TRBV2,TRBJ1-5,few,.,CASSYRDSTDQPQHF,TGTGCCAGCAGCTACAGGGATAGCACCGATCAGCCCCAGCATTTT
TRBV20-1,TRBJ2-1,.,TRBD2,CSARDPWASGNNEQFF,TGCAGTGCTAGAGACCCCTGGGCTAGCGGGAATAATGAGCAGTTCTTC
TRBV7-8,TRBJ2-7,few,.,CASSSEREQYF,TGTGCCAGCAGCTCAGAGCGAGAGCAGTACTTC
TRBV9,TRBJ2-2,.,TRBD2,CASSDTIAGGSSANTGELFF,TGTGCCAGCAGCGATACTATAGCGGGAGGATCCTCCGCGAACACCGGGGAGCTGTTTTTT
TRBV12-3/TRBV12-4,TRBJ2-3,.,TRBD2,CASSSSGSGTDTQYF,TGTGCCAGCAGCTCCAGCGGGAGTGGCACAGATACGCAGTATTTT
TRBV6-1,TRBJ2-7,few,.,CASSYTGHYEQYF,TGTGCCAGCAGTTATACGGGGCACTACGAGCAGTACTTC
TRBV3-1,TRBJ2-7,few,TRBD1,CASSQYRGEQYF,TGTGCCAGCAGCCAATACAGGGGCGAGCAGTACTTC
TRBV2,TRBJ1-1,many,.,CASSELNGAFF,TGTGCCAGCAGTGAACTCAACGGGGCTTTCTTT
TRBV20-1,TRBJ2-4,.,.,CSARSTRGGLYKNIQYF,TGCAGTGCTAGATCTACAAGAGGGGGACTGTACAAAAACATTCAGTACTTC
TRBV28,TRBJ1-4,many,.,CAGGQGATNEKLFF,TGTGCCGGGGGGCAGGGCGCAACTAATGAAAAACTGTTTTTT
TRBV19,TRBJ2-7,.,.,CASSNSRGGYEQYF,TGTGCCAGTAGTAACAGCAGGGGTGGCTACGAGCAGTACTTC
TRBV13,TRBJ2-7,once,.,CASSVSAYNEQYF,TGTGCCAGCAGCGTTAGTGCCTACAATGAGCAGTACTTC
TRBV7-2,TRBJ2-5,many,.,CASSSPPGAGKETQYF,TGTGCCAGCAGCTCCCCCCCAGGGGCAGGGAAGGAGACCCAGTACTTC
TRBV30,TRBJ1-6,.,.,CAWTRFVTGYPSLHF,TGTGCCTGGACTCGATTCGTAACGGGTTATCCGTCCCTCCACTTT
TRBV9,TRBJ1-2,.,.,CASSVGATGYTF,TGTGCCAGCAGCGTAGGGGCAACTGGCTACACCTTC
TRBV28,TRBJ1-2,many,.,CASSLSLLYGYTF,TGTGCCAGCAGTTTAAGCCTCCTATATGGCTACACCTTC
TRBV28,TRBJ2-7,many,.,CASSLDFSYEQYF,TGTGCCAGCAGTCTGGACTTTTCCTACGAGCAGTACTTC
TRBV14,TRBJ2-5,.,.,CASSPVREEETQYF,TGTGCCAGCAGCCCTGTCCGGGAAGAAGAGACCCAGTACTTC
TRBV2,TRBJ1-5,many,TRBD1,CASRRPGQGNQPQHF,TGTGCCAGCAGGCGACCGGGACAGGGCAATCAGCCCCAGCATTTT
TRBV3-1,TRBJ2-5,few,.,CASSQDSQGLSETQYF,TGTGCCAGCAGCCAAGATTCTCAGGGTTTGTCGGAGACCCAGTACTTC
TRBV27,TRBJ2-7,many,TRBD1,CASSLWARGEQYF,TGTGCCAGCAGTTTATGGGCCAGGGGGGAGCAGTACTTC
TRBV12-3/TRBV12-4,TRBJ2-7,.,TRBD2,CASTPPGGIPSYEQYF,TGTGCCAGCACCCCACCGGGGGGGATCCCCTCCTACGAGCAGTACTTC
TRBV28,TRBJ2-7,many,.,CASSLSPASSYEQYF,TGTGCCAGCAGTTTATCCCCAGCAAGCTCCTACGAGCAGTACTTC
TRBV20-1,TRBJ2-7,few,TRBD2,CSAKGTSGADEQYF,TGCAGTGCTAAAGGGACTAGCGGGGCGGACGAGCAGTACTTC
TRBV28,TRBJ1-6,many,.,CASSPSGHPNSPLHF,TGTGCCAGCAGTCCTTCGGGACACCCTAATTCACCCCTCCACTTT
TRBV20-1,TRBJ2-2,.,TRBD2,CSARDLTLAGDSNTGELFF,TGCAGTGCTAGAGATCTTACACTAGCGGGTGACTCGAACACCGGGGAGCTGTTTTTT
TRBV30,TRBJ1-4,.,.,CAWSLRAGGKLFF,TGTGCCTGGAGTCTGAGAGCGGGTGGAAAACTGTTTTTT
TRBV19,TRBJ1-5,few,.,CASTKGGGGGAHSNQPQHF,TGTGCCAGTACCAAGGGCGGGGGCGGAGGAGCTCATAGCAATCAGCCCCAGCATTTT
TRBV7-8,TRBJ2-7,.,.,CASSAREGGLSYEQYF,TGTGCCAGCAGCGCCCGAGAAGGGGGGCTATCCTACGAGCAGTACTTC
TRBV29-1,TRBJ1-2,few,.,CIVNEAGYTF,TGCATCGTGAACGAGGCAGGCTACACCTTC
TRBV7-8,TRBJ1-5,few,.,CASSLESSRGDQPQHF,TGTGCCAGCAGCTTAGAATCCTCGCGAGGTGATCAGCCCCAGCATTTT
TRBV7-2,TRBJ2-7,many,.,CASSLGGRSYEQYF,TGTGCCAGCAGCTTAGGGGGTAGAAGCTACGAGCAGTACTTC
TRBV29-1,TRBJ1-4,.,.,CSVSQGENEKLFF,TGCAGCGTTTCACAGGGAGAGAATGAAAAACTGTTTTTT
TRBV28,TRBJ1-1,many,TRBD1,CASRPTGKDIEAFF,TGTGCCAGCAGGCCGACAGGGAAAGATATTGAAGCTTTCTTT
TRBV6-1,TRBJ1-1,many,.,CASSALAAALEAFF,TGTGCCAGCAGTGCCTTGGCAGCGGCCTTGGAAGCTTTCTTT
TRBV6-1,TRBJ2-5,.,.,CASSPRGAPQETQYF,TGTGCCAGCAGCCCGAGGGGGGCCCCCCAAGAGACCCAGTACTTC
TRBV4-1,TRBJ1-4,.,.,CASSQAPAIGGLATNEKLFF,TGCGCCAGCAGCCAAGCCCCCGCCATCGGGGGCCTTGCAACTAATGAAAAACTGTTTTTT
TRBV7-6,TRBJ2-5,few,TRBD2,CASSSRLAGTQYF,TGTGCCAGCAGCTCCAGACTAGCGGGGACCCAGTACTTC
TRBV2,TRBJ1-1,many,.,CASRFDSGGDTEAFF,TGTGCCAGCAGATTTGACAGCGGGGGTGATACTGAAGCTTTCTTT
TRBV12-3/TRBV12-4,TRBJ2-5,many,.,CASSAGTPDQETQYF,TGTGCCAGCAGTGCCGGGACGCCAGACCAAGAGACCCAGTACTTC
TRBV28,TRBJ1-1,many,TRBD1,CASSIGQGATEAFF,TGTGCCAGCAGCATCGGACAGGGGGCCACTGAAGCTTTCTTT